This T cell receptor (beta chain) was sequenced for a study of blood T cell repertoires in COVID-19. Study background: Samples taken during acute and convalescent COVID-19 were collected in the United States, Italy and Spain. PBMCs, B-cell-depleted T cells, or T cells provided the cDNA or gDNA that made up the material.

The CDR3 sequence is 14 residues long. The ends lost 5 bases at V and 5 bases at J; junction bases unmatched: 6. The germline V gene has CDR1 ENHRY and CDR2 SYGVKD. Authors' data handling: Estimation of nucleated cell counts was performed using reference gene primer amplification. Only in-frame clones appear in the TCRdb table, and some are missing; sequencing was by immunoSEQ multiplex PCR. V and J calls and clone size are copied from that table; D and trimming were computed from the DNA. The sample has under 250,000 clones, over 75% seen once. The sequencing input was peripheral blood. The V and J genes are TRBV10-3 and TRBJ1-5; 7 nucleotides match TRBD1. The TCR was taken from a woman of 80 years or more with acute or convalescent COVID-19. CDR3 region: CAISRTGGYQPQHF. Written as DNA, the CDR3 is TGTGCCATCAGTAGGACAGGAGGATATCAGCCCCAGCATTTT.